This T cell receptor beta chain was obtained from a study of shared clonotypes between healthy human individuals. The study, taken as a whole, reports: The four-donor shared clonotypes exceeded non-shared clonotypes in generation probability, with non-shared ones scoring lower.

Between the trimmed V and J ends, which lost 2 bases and 3 bases, there was a span of 8 bases. The CDR3 extends over 14 amino acids. Germline CDR1 is PRHDT and CDR2 is FYEKMQ (reference sequence). To note about this clone: As yet, its antigen is unknown.

Generated by immunoSEQ multiplex PCR, the TCRdb table keeps only in-frame clones and is missing some. The sample yields fewer than 1.4 million clones, 78% seen once. Sequencing used memory CD4+ T cells from PBMCs. Described subset: CD45RA-negative fraction. V usage is TRBV13 and J usage is TRBJ1-5; D perhaps matches TRBD1 (5 bases). The sequence was obtained from a man aged 18 to 35 in good health. Some clones in this sample may be carry-over from other donors' samples. The CDR3 DNA follows: TGTGCCAGCAGCTTAACGGGGACCAATCAGCCCCAGCATTTT. This translates into CASSLTGTNQPQHF.